This record looks at one T cell receptor (beta chain) sequence and its context. Its antigen has not been determined. No base-level quality is on record; no much larger clone is a single base apart. The data were obtained in a study of draining lymph node invasion in breast cancer (TCRdb year 2020). About the full investigation: Nodal metastasis was diagnosed by histology and cytokeratin immunohistochemistry and confirmed by EpCAM/CD45 flow cytometry. The separate targeted TCR sequencing covered lymph nodes from roughly five patients, with primary tumors sequenced for three of those patients. In a separate targeted assay, sorted memory regulatory T cells and memory conventional CD4 T cells were compared across breast cancer tissues by bulk TCR-beta CDR3 sequencing. Each patient contributed matched non-invaded and tumor-invaded tumor-draining lymph nodes plus the primary tumor, profiled for both Treg and Tconv subsets. Points the paper makes about the study in general: TCRs shared between Treg and Tconv subsets were regarded as suggestive, but not proof, of a common clonal origin. The data could not determine whether Treg conversion took place in a particular organ or whether converted Tregs recirculated between nodes and tumor. Within each tissue, roughly 12-25% of Treg TCRs were also found among Tconvs, a result interpreted as suggesting peripheral Treg induction. The tumor top-100 clone tracking analysis could be carried out in only a couple of patients. Some clones from the top 100 tumor clones were found in both invaded and non-invaded nodes, which suggests recirculation between the tumor and the draining nodes. In the targeted TCR-seq data, Tregs appeared to be more clonally expanded than Tconvs in all tissues, and lower diversity was found for both subsets in tumor than in lymph nodes.

Memory regulatory T cells were isolated by sorting for CD4+ CD45RA- CD25high cells. Tumor-draining lymph nodes were classified as non-invaded or invaded according to absence or presence of metastatic tumor cells. Before staining and sorting, T cells were pre-enriched using a Miltenyi Pan T Cell isolation kit. Immunohistochemistry for estrogen receptor, progesterone receptor, HER2 and Ki-67 was used to characterize primary tumors. Fresh surgical tissue was processed within a few hours after surgery by being cut into small fragments. The tissue fragments were digested enzymatically for more than 15 minutes with Liberase TL plus DNase and were then passed through a 40-micrometer strainer. Sorting used a BD FACS Aria II with roughly 96-99% purity, after DAPI live/dead staining. Sorted cells were lysed in TCL buffer, and RNA was purified with a Norgen Single Cell RNA purification kit including DNase treatment.

CDR1 and CDR2, per the germline V gene, are MDHEN and SYDVKM. Inclusive of the bounding cysteine and phenylalanine, the CDR3 is 10 residues long. Solely the CDR3 DNA is kept, with 30 bases framed from the first base. Relative to germline, V is 6 bases shorter and J is 8 bases shorter, with 7 bases between their ends. Library preparation employed bulk RNA-seq. Reads for this sample came from an Illumina HiSeq 2500. The paper's processing steps were these. In the separate targeted TCR-seq dataset, CDR3 sequences were extracted from raw reads and quantified using MiXCR version 2.1.5 with default parameters. Each TCR-beta clone in the separate targeted TCR-seq dataset was defined by the V gene, J gene and CDR3 sequence taken together. In the separate targeted TCR-seq dataset, clones with fewer than three counts were first removed, after which only the 90% most strongly expressed clones per sample were kept. The separate targeted TCR-seq dataset calculated Treg-Tconv overlap for each tissue as the number of shared clones divided by the total number of Treg clones, multiplied by 100. The public reads were quality trimmed at Q25 with fastp and then assembled into clones with MiXCR by TCRdb, keeping productive beta chains. Entries that share a CDR3 protein sequence are merged under the most common genes and DNA. V and J calls and clone size were set by TCRdb, not the authors. The sample contains a few thousand distinct CDR3 sequences, roughly two thirds of them found a single time. Less than 3% of the sample is held by the ten biggest clonotypes.

The source is a female donor with luminal breast cancer. The sample was sorted memory Tregs from a lymph node. The sample's cell subset or site, from its label and the paper: CD45RA-negative sorted CD4+ T cells (memory Tconv or effector/memory Treg). The chain couples TRBV28 to TRBJ1-2, with the D gene call left open. The nucleotide sequence is TGTGCCAGCAGGCTCGGAGGCTACACCTTC. It specifies CASRLGGYTF.